The 11 T cell receptor beta chains presented below share a single source sample, sequenced in a study of blood T cell repertoires in COVID-19. Assay used: immunoSEQ multiplex PCR; TCRdb lists only in-frame clones, some missing. The table lists fewer than 350,000 clones, around 81% of them singletons. Specimen: peripheral blood. The origin of the receptors is a woman aged 45 to 65 with active or convalescent COVID-19.

CDR3 nucleotide sequence: TGCGCCAGCAGCCAGCCCGCCGGGACAGGGAACGAGCAGTACTTC. Translated, it gives CASSQPAGTGNEQYF. The gene calls are TRBV4-1 and TRBJ2-7; 9 bases fit TRBD1. The CDR3 consists of 15 residues. V trimming: 3 bases; J trimming: 5 bases; junction bases outside the gene matches: 8. Germline CDR1 is MGHRA and CDR2 is YSYEKL.

This clone was found many times. The V gene is TRBV19, the J gene TRBJ2-2; a weak D match, TRBD2 (5 bases). Between the trimmed V and J ends, which lost 1 base and 4 bases, there was a span of 13 bases. CDR3 length: 16 amino acids. Germline V lookup: CDR1 LNHDA, CDR2 SQIVND (reference sequence). DNA of the CDR3: TGTGCCAGTAGTATAGGCCCAACTAGAGTCACCGGGGAGCTGTTTTTT. This gives the protein CASSIGPTRVTGELFF.

The V gene is TRBV14, the J gene TRBJ2-2; tentative D call: TRBD1 (6 bases). The germline CDR1 and CDR2 sequences are SGHDN and FVKESK. V lost 4 bases and J lost 5, with 11 bases in between. The CDR3 consists of 14 residues. Here the CDR3 DNA reads TGTGCCAGCAGCCGAACAGGGTGGACCGGGGAGCTGTTTTTT. This sequence encodes CASSRTGWTGELFF.

This chain links TRBV5-1 with TRBJ2-1; 8 positions agree with TRBD1. The V segment lost 0 bases and the J segment 8 bases; nucleotides outside the gene matches: 7. In germline, CDR1 is SGHRS, CDR2 YFSETQ. This CDR3 is built from 15 residues. Written as DNA, the CDR3 is TGCGCCAGCAGCTTGGCCGGGACAGGAGGTCATGAGCAGTTCTTC. It translates to CASSLAGTGGHEQFF. Based on the CDR3 plus reference TRBV5-1 and TRBJ2-1, the full variable domain is KAGVTQTPRYLIKTRGQQVTLSCSPISGHRSVSWYQQTPGQGLQFLFEYFSETQRNKGNFPGRFSGRQFSNSRSEMNVSTLELGDSALYLCASSLAGTGGHEQFFGPGTRLTVL.

The V gene is TRBV5-6, the J gene TRBJ1-3, with no clear D. The germline gives CDR1 SGHDT, CDR2 YYEEEE. V lost 3 bases and J 0 bases, leaving 16 bases between the germline ends. This CDR3 spans 17 amino acids. CDR3 protein: CASSSETTFISGNTIYF. DNA of the CDR3: TGTGCCAGCAGCTCCGAGACTACATTCATCTCTGGAAACACCATATATTTT.

The rearrangement uses TRBV4-1 and TRBJ2-5; TRBD1 is a possible D gene (5 bases). The V gene's germline CDR1 is MGHRA and CDR2 YSYEKL. The V gene lost 2 bases and the J gene lost 3 bases, with 13 bases spanning the gap. This CDR3 spans 15 amino acids. CDR3 loop: CASSQQGFGEETQYF. Written as DNA, the CDR3 is TGCGCCAGCAGCCAACAGGGTTTTGGGGAAGAGACCCAGTACTTC.

The chain's CDR3 is CASSRGSEVGNTEAFF. Here the CDR3 DNA reads TGCGCCAGCAGCCGGGGGTCCGAAGTAGGGAACACTGAAGCTTTCTTT. The V call is TRBV5-1, the J call TRBJ1-1; D possibly corresponds to TRBD1 (5 bases). The CDR3 spans 16 residues. Looked up from germline, CDR1 is SGHRS and CDR2 is YFSETQ. V lost 4 bases and J 1 base, leaving 17 bases between the germline ends.

The V and J genes are TRBV7-2 and TRBJ1-2; 7 bases are a match to TRBD1. The CDR3 covers 15 residues. Germline trimming cut 4 bases from V and 8 bases from J; bases unmatched to any gene: 13. Germline loops: CDR1 SGHTA, CDR2 FQGNSA. CDR3 coding DNA: TGTGCCAGCAGCTCGTTTCTGGGACAGCCTAGCGGCTACACCTTC. Translation gives CASSSFLGQPSGYTF.

The V gene is TRBV15, the J gene TRBJ1-1; possible D gene TRBD1, 6 bases. The germline gives CDR1 LNHNV, CDR2 YYDKDF (reference sequence). This CDR3 has 15 amino acids. V lost 0 bases and J 1 base, leaving 9 bases between the germline ends. The DNA of the CDR3 is TGTGCCACCAGCAGAGAGACAGGTTGGAACACTGAAGCTTTCTTT. This translates into CATSRETGWNTEAFF.

The rearrangement uses TRBV29-1 and TRBJ2-3; possible D gene TRBD2, 6 bases. The V and J ends lost 6 bases and 4 bases respectively, with 20 bases between them. CDR1 is SQVTM, CDR2 ANQGSEA, per germline. CDR3 length: 15 amino acids. The CDR3 DNA reads TGCAGCGTGGCGGCGGGACCAACCCTCGCAGATACGCAGTATTTT. Protein sequence: CSVAAGPTLADTQYF.

The chain uses TRBV27 and TRBJ2-2; tentative D call: TRBD1 (6 bases). CDR1 is MNHEY and CDR2 is SMNVEV in the germline V gene (reference sequence). V lost 4 bases and J 4 bases, leaving 16 bases between the germline ends. The CDR3 contains 16 residues. CDR3 in amino acids: CASSWGRSISTGELFF. CDR3 sequence (DNA): TGTGCCAGCAGTTGGGGGCGCAGTATTAGCACCGGGGAGCTGTTTTTT.